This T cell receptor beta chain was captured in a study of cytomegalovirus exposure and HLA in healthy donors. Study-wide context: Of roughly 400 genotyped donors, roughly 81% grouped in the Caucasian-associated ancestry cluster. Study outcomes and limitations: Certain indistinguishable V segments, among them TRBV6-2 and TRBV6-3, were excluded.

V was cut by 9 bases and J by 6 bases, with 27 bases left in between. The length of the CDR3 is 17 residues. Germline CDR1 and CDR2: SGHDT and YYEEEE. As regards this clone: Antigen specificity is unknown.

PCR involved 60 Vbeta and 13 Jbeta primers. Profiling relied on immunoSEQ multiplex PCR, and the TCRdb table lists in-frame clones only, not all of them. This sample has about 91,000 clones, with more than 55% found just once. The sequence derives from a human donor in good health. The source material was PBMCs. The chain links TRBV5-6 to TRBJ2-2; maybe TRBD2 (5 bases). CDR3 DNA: TGTGCCACTTCATCGGGGAACGCTCCCGTCGGGGCCGGGGAGCTGTTTTTT. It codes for CATSSGNAPVGAGELFF.